This is a list of T cell receptor beta chains from one sample in a study of T cell responses to AZD1222 COVID-19 vaccine. The protocol was immunoSEQ multiplex PCR, while the TCRdb copy is restricted to in-frame clones and leaves out a portion. In the table there are 65,000 to 75,000 clones, around 80% of which are singletons. Sequencing used peripheral blood, obtained 28 days after the second AZD1222 dose. These receptors were obtained from an adult who received the AZD1222 COVID-19 vaccine. The CDR3 runs from the conserved cysteine through the conserved F or W. The D gene is left open where the match is weak. Clone size is shown for a subset of rows, as once, few, many or a class of expanded clone.

j_call v_call clone_size d_call cdr3_nt cdr3_aa
TRBJ2-1 TRBV2 NA TRBD2 TGTGCCAGCAGTGATTGGCTAGCGGGCAATGAGCAGTTCTTC CASSDWLAGNEQFF
TRBJ1-1 TRBV28 NA TRBD1 TGTGCCAGCAGTTTAAGCAGGGGGGGGAACACTGAAGCTTTCTTT CASSLSRGGNTEAFF
TRBJ2-7 TRBV5-1 few TRBD1 TGCGCCAGCAGCTTGGTGGGACAGCTCTCCTACGAGCAGTACTTC CASSLVGQLSYEQYF
TRBJ2-2 TRBV27 NA NA TGTGCCAGCAGCCTGGACACCGCGAACACCGGGGAGCTGTTTTTT CASSLDTANTGELFF
TRBJ2-2 TRBV5-1 NA TRBD2 TGCGCCAGCAGCTTGGGACCGACTAGCGGGGCCGGGGAGCTGTTTTTT CASSLGPTSGAGELFF
TRBJ1-6 TRBV11-1 once TRBD1 TGTGCCAGCAGCTCGGGGGACAGCTGGAGCGGATCACCCCTCCACTTT CASSSGDSWSGSPLHF
TRBJ2-7 TRBV2 NA NA TGTGCCAGCACTACCCCTGTCGAGCACGAGCAGTACTTC CASTTPVEHEQYF
TRBJ2-1 TRBV7-3 NA NA TGTGCCAGCAGCTTAGATTCCGGGGCATCCTACAATGAGCAGTTCTTC CASSLDSGASYNEQFF
TRBJ2-3 TRBV4-1 NA NA TGCGCCAGCAGCCAAGATTCGGGGAGGGATACGCAGTATTTT CASSQDSGRDTQYF
TRBJ2-7 TRBV5-8 NA NA TGTGCCAGCAGCTTGAGGGCGGACGAGCAGTACTTC CASSLRADEQYF
TRBJ2-5 TRBV7-8 NA TRBD1 TGTGCCAGCAGCCCTGGACAGGGAGAGGAGACCCAGTACTTC CASSPGQGEETQYF
TRBJ2-7 TRBV6-4 NA NA TGTGCCAGCAGTGACGAGGGGCCCCATTTCGAGCAGTACTTC CASSDEGPHFEQYF
TRBJ1-5 TRBV28 NA NA TGTGCCAGCAGTGGGGGCCAGAGGCAGCCCCAGCATTTT CASSGGQRQPQHF
TRBJ2-1 TRBV19 NA NA TGTGCCAGTAGTATTAAGGGCAGGGGCCTAGGAGACAATGAGCAGTTCTTC CASSIKGRGLGDNEQFF
TRBJ1-4 TRBV30 NA TRBD1 TGTGCCTGCCCGACAGGGATGGCTGAAAAACTGTTTTTT CACPTGMAEKLFF
TRBJ2-1 TRBV13 NA TRBD2 TGTGCCAGCAGCTCACTAGCGCAGAATGAGCAGTTCTTC CASSSLAQNEQFF
TRBJ2-3 TRBV6-5 NA NA TGTGCCAGCAGTTACGGAGATACGCAGTATTTT CASSYGDTQYF
TRBJ2-7 TRBV18 NA TRBD1 TGTGCCAGCTCAACCCGGGACAGGGTCTACGAGCAGTACTTC CASSTRDRVYEQYF
TRBJ1-2 TRBV2 few NA TGTGCCAGCAGTGAGGACCCATTTAAGTTAACCTTC CASSEDPFKLTF
TRBJ2-7 TRBV5-6 once TRBD1 TGTGCCAGCAGCGCGGACAGGACCTCCTACGAGCAGTACTTC CASSADRTSYEQYF
TRBJ1-2 TRBV6-2/TRBV6-3 few NA TGTGCCAGCAGTTACGGCCCTCCACGGGGCTACACCTTC CASSYGPPRGYTF
TRBJ1-4 TRBV3-1/TRBV3-2 NA NA TGTGCCAGCAGCCCCCGGACAGATGAAAAACTGTTTTTT CASSPRTDEKLFF
TRBJ2-5 TRBV14 few NA TGTGCCAGCAGCGCCTGGGGAGATGGGGGCCGGGAGACCCAGTACTTC CASSAWGDGGRETQYF
TRBJ2-3 TRBV6-1 NA NA TGTGCCAGCAGTGTCGCACTAACAGGGACGGGCGATACGCAGTATTTT CASSVALTGTGDTQYF
TRBJ1-6 TRBV3-1/TRBV3-2 once NA TGTGCCAGCAGCCAAGAGTTCAGGGCTAATTCACCCCTCCACTTT CASSQEFRANSPLHF
TRBJ2-7 TRBV5-1 NA TRBD1 TGCGCCAGCACCCCCGGAACGGCAGGGGGACCAACCTACGAGCAGTACTTC CASTPGTAGGPTYEQYF
TRBJ2-7 TRBV7-8 NA NA TGTGCCAGCAGCTTAAGTAGCGGAATCGAGCAGTACTTC CASSLSSGIEQYF
TRBJ1-1 TRBV3-1/TRBV3-2 NA NA TGTGCCAGCAGCCAAGCGGCAGCTATTGAAGCTTTCTTT CASSQAAAIEAFF
TRBJ2-1 TRBV7-3 NA NA TGTGCCAGCAGCCTAACAGCGGATGGCTACAATGAGCAGTTCTTC CASSLTADGYNEQFF
TRBJ2-7 TRBV7-3 NA TRBD1 TGTGCCAGCAGCCTTGCCGGGACAGGGTACGAGCAGTACTTC CASSLAGTGYEQYF
TRBJ2-3 TRBV19 NA TRBD2 TGTGCCAGTAGGCCCCGGGGAAGCGGGGGAGATACGCAGTATTTT CASRPRGSGGDTQYF
TRBJ1-1 TRBV6-5 NA NA TGTGCCAGCAGTTACCTTCTCAGAATGAACACTGAAGCTTTCTTT CASSYLLRMNTEAFF
TRBJ2-2 TRBV30 NA NA TGTGCCTGGAGACAGGCGGCCGGGGAGCTGTTTTTT CAWRQAAGELFF
TRBJ1-1 TRBV5-1 NA NA TGCGCCAGCAGCTTGGGATTGGGGGACACTGAAGCTTTCTTT CASSLGLGDTEAFF
TRBJ1-6 TRBV5-1 NA TRBD1 TGCGCCAGCAGCTTGGTAGGGGGCCCCCTCCACTTT CASSLVGGPLHF
TRBJ1-1 TRBV9 NA NA TGTGCCAGCAGCGTAGCGTTGAACACTGAAGCTTTCTTT CASSVALNTEAFF
TRBJ1-2 TRBV5-6 NA NA TGTGCCAGCAGCCTACAGGGTAGGGCTGGCTACACCTTC CASSLQGRAGYTF
TRBJ2-1 TRBV9 NA NA TGTGCCAGCAGCGTAGGGACCTCATATGAGCAGTTCTTC CASSVGTSYEQFF
TRBJ2-1 TRBV9 NA TRBD2 TGTGCCAGCAGCGTAGTGGGGGGGACCTACAATGAGCAGTTCTTC CASSVVGGTYNEQFF
TRBJ2-7 TRBV5-4 few NA TGTGCCAGCAGCTTGGGGGGTTCCGAGCAGTACTTC CASSLGGSEQYF
TRBJ2-7 TRBV11-3 NA NA TGTGCCAGCAGCTTAGGGGGTGACGGGGACGAGCAGTACTTC CASSLGGDGDEQYF
TRBJ2-2 TRBV12-3/TRBV12-4 NA NA TGTGCCAGCGAATCGACGACCGGGGAGCTGTTTTTT CASESTTGELFF
TRBJ2-5 TRBV28 NA TRBD2 TGTGCCAGCATAACCGGCGGGGGGCTCCAAGAGACCCAGTACTTC CASITGGGLQETQYF
TRBJ1-1 TRBV6-2/TRBV6-3 NA NA TGTGCCAGCAGTTCATACAGCGGTACAACTGAAGCTTTCTTT CASSSYSGTTEAFF
TRBJ2-7 TRBV27 many TRBD2 TGTGCCAGCAGTCCCACTTTGACTAGCGGCTACGAGCAGTACTTC CASSPTLTSGYEQYF
TRBJ1-2 TRBV3-1/TRBV3-2 NA NA TGTGCCAGCAGCCAAGATAATCGGAACTATGGCTACACCTTC CASSQDNRNYGYTF
TRBJ2-1 TRBV19 NA TRBD1 TGTGCCAGTAGTACTACAGGGGCCAACTCCTACAATGAGCAGTTCTTC CASSTTGANSYNEQFF